This T cell receptor (beta chain) came from a study of T cell clonotyping in hematopoietic cell transplantation. Whole-study results and caveats: Cells were unsorted, so CD4 and CD8 contributions were not separated.

Stated time point: recipient sample about 28 days before transplant, after cytoreduction. Samples: about 28 days before transplant, then days 30, 100 and 180 after. The repertoire was sequenced with immunoSEQ multiplex PCR; TCRdb's copy has only in-frame clones and lacks some. Of approximately 28,000 clones listed, around 83% are singletons. V lost 1 base and J lost 3, with 1 base in between. The CDR3 covers 11 residues. Germline CDR1 and CDR2: MGHDK and SYGVNS. Concerning this clone: The target antigen is unknown.

Material: peripheral blood mononuclear cells, obtained before stem cell transplant. The chain combines TRBV25-1 with TRBJ2-7, with D hard to call. This sequence was found in a woman aged 60-70 years with acute myeloid leukemia. Some clones in this sample may be carry-over from other donors' samples. CDR3 sequence: CASSEFYEQYF. DNA of the CDR3: TGTGCCAGCAGTGAATTCTACGAGCAGTACTTC.